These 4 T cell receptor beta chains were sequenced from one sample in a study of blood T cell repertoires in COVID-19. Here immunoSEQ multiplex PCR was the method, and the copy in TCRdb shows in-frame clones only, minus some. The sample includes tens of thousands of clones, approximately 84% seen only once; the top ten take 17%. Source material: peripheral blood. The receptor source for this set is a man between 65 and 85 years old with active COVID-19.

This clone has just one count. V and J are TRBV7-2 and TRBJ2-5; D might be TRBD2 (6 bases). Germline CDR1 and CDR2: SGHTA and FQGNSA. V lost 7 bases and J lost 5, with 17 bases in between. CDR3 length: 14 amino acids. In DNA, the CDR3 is TGTGCCAGCACCTTTGGGGGGAGCTGGGAGACCCAGTACTTC. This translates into CASTFGGSWETQYF.

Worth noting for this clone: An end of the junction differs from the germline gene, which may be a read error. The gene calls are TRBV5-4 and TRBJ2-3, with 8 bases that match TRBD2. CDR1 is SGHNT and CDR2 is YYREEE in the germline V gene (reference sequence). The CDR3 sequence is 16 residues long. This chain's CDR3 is CASSLARAGGTDTQYF. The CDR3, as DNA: TGTGCCAGCAGCTTGGCCCGGGCGGGAGGCACGGATACGCAGTATTTT.

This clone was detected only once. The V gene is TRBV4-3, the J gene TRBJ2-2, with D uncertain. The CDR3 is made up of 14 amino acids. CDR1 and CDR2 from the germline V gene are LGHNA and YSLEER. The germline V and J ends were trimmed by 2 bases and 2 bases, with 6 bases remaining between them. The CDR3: CASSQIQNTGELFF. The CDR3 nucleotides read TGCGCCAGCAGCCAAATCCAAAACACCGGGGAGCTGTTTTTT.

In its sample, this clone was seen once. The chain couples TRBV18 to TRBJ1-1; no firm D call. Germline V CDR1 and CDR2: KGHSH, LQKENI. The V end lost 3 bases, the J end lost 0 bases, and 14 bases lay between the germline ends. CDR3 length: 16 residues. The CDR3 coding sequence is TGTGCCAGCTCACCCATGACCAGGAGGTTGAACACTGAAGCTTTCTTT. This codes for CASSPMTRRLNTEAFF.